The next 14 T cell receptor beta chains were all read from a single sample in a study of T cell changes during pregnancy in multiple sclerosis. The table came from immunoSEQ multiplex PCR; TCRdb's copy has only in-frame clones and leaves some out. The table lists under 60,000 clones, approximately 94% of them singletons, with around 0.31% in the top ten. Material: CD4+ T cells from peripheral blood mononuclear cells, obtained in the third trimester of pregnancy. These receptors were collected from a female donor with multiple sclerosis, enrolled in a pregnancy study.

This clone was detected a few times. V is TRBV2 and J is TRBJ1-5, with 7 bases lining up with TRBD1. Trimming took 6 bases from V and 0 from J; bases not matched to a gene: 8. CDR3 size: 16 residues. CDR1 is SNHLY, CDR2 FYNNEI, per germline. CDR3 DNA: TGTGCCAGCAGCCAAACAGGGGCCCTTAGCAATCAGCCCCAGCATTTT. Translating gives CASSQTGALSNQPQHF.

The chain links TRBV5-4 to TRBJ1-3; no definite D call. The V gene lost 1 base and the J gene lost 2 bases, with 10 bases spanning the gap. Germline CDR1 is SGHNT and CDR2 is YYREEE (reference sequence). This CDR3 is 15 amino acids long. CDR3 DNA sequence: TGTGCCAGCAGCTTGCCAGGTTCCCCTGGAAACACCATATATTTT. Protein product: CASSLPGSPGNTIYF.

CDR3 bases: TGCAGCGTTGCGCGGGGAGCGAACACTGAAGCTTTCTTT. Amino acids: CSVARGANTEAFF. The rearrangement joins TRBV29-1 to TRBJ1-1; D not resolved. CDR1 is SQVTM, CDR2 ANQGSEA, per germline. The CDR3 is 13 amino acids. V was shortened by 4 bases and J by 1 base, with 10 bases between the two germline ends.

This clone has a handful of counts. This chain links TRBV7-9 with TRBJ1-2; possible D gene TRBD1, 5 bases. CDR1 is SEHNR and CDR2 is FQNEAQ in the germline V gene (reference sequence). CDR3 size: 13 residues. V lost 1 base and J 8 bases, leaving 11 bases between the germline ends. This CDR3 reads CASSLGGDGGYTF. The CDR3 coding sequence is TGTGCCAGCAGCTTAGGGGGGGATGGCGGCTACACCTTC.

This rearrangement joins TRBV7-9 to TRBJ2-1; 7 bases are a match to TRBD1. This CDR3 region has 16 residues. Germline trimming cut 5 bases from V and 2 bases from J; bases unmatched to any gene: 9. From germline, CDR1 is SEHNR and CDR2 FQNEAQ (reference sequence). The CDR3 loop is CASSPNRQGTYNEQFF. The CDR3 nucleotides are TGTGCCAGCAGCCCAAACCGACAGGGAACCTACAATGAGCAGTTCTTC.

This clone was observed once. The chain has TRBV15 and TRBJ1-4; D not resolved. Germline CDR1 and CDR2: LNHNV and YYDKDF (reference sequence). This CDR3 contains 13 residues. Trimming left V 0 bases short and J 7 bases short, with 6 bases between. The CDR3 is CATSRDFPEKLFF. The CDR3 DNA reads TGTGCCACCAGCAGAGACTTTCCTGAAAAACTGTTTTTT.

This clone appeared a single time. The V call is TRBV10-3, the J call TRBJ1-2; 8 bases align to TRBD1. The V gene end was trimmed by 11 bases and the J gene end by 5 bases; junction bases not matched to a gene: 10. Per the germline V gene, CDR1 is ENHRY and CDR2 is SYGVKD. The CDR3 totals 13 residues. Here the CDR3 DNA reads TGTGCCCTCGGGGACAGGCCGGGGTATGGCTACACCTTC. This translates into CALGDRPGYGYTF.

The CDR3 nucleotides read TGTGCCAGTAGTACAAAGACAGGGCCTGGGGCCAACGTCCTGACTTTC. It is translated as CASSTKTGPGANVLTF. The chain uses TRBV19 and TRBJ2-6; 7 bases line up with TRBD1. The CDR3 has 16 residues. The V gene end was trimmed by 4 bases and the J gene end by 2 bases; junction bases not matched to a gene: 5. Germline CDR1 reads LNHDA; CDR2 reads SQIVND (reference sequence).

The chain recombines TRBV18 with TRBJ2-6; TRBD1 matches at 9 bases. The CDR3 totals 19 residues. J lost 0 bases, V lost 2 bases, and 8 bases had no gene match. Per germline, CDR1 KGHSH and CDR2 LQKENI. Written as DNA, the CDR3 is TGTGCCAGCTCACCAGCTCTGAGGACAGGGGACTCTGGGGCCAACGTCCTGACTTTC. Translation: CASSPALRTGDSGANVLTF.

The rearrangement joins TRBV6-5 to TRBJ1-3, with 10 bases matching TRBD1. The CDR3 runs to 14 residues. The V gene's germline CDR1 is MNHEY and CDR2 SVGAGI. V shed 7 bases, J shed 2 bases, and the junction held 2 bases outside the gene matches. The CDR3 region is CASKGTGAGNTIYF. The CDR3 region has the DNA TGTGCCAGCAAAGGGACAGGGGCTGGAAACACCATATATTTT.

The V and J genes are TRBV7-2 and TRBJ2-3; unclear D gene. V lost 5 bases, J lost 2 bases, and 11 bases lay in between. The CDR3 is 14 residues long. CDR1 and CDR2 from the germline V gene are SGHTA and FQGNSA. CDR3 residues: CASSLRQHTDTQYF. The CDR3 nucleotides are TGTGCCAGCAGCCTGAGGCAACACACAGATACGCAGTATTTT.

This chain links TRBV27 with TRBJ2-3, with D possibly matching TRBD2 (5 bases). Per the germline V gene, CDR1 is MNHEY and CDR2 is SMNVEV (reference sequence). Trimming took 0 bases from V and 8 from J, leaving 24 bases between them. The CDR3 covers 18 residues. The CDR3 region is CASSLSPVGAANTPTQYF. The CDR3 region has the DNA TGTGCCAGCAGTTTATCCCCCGTCGGAGCGGCCAATACGCCTACGCAGTATTTT.

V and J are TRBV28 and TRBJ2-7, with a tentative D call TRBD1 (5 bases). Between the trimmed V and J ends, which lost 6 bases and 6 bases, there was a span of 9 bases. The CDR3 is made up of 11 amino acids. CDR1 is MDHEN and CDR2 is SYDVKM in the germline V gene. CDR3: CASSSRVEQYF. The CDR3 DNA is TGTGCCAGCAGCAGCAGGGTCGAGCAGTACTTC.

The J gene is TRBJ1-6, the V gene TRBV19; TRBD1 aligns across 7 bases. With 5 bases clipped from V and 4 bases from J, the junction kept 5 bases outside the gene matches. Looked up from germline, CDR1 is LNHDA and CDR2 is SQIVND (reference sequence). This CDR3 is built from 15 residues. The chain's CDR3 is CASSRRGSYNSPLHF. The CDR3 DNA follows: TGTGCCAGTAGTCGCAGGGGGTCTTATAATTCACCCCTCCACTTT.